This T cell receptor beta chain was captured in a study of early T cells in non-severe SARS-CoV-2 infection. Looked up from germline, CDR1 is SGHDT and CDR2 is YYEEEE. Trimming took off 5 bases at V and 5 bases at J, with 15 bases between the two ends. The CDR3 is 14 residues long. TCRdb itself ran the 5' RACE reads through MiXCR, one entry per CDR3 protein. The top ten clones hold roughly 15% of a sample with 30,000 to 40,000 distinct CDR3 sequences, about 4.5% of them seen once. The J gene is TRBJ2-3, the V gene TRBV5-6, with a tentative D call TRBD1 (5 bases). This receptor was obtained from an adult who was a healthcare worker with PCR-confirmed SARS-CoV-2 infection or an uninfected control (not recorded which). Sequencing used whole blood. The CDR3 region is CASSLSTTGDTQYF. In nucleotides, the CDR3 is TGTGCCAGCAGTTTATCCACAACAGGAGATACGCAGTATTTT.